This T cell receptor beta chain was profiled in a study of shared clonotypes between healthy human individuals. This CDR3 spans 15 amino acids. The junction had 5 bases not matched to a gene; V was cut back by 3 bases and J by 1 base. CDR1 SGHDN and CDR2 FVKESK come from the germline V gene. Generated by immunoSEQ multiplex PCR, the TCRdb table keeps only in-frame clones and is missing some. The data show more than 2 million clones, over 85% seen once. Details on this clone: Its target is unknown.

The study's findings and limits: The study generally estimated greater richness for naive than memory subsets. The expectation was that sequencing depth would affect clonotype sharing among donors.

Naive CD8 cells comprised CD45RO-negative, CCR7-positively selected cells, excluding terminally differentiated effector memory CD45RA+ cells. Caucasian adults living in Nashville, Tennessee, provided all samples. Material for sequencing was naive CD8+ T cells from PBMCs. This sequence originates from a young man in good health. Some clones in this sample may be carry-over from other donors' samples. The chain employs TRBV14 and TRBJ1-1; 7 bases match TRBD1. CDR3 nucleotide sequence: TGTGCCAGCAGCCAGGATAGGACAGGGAACACTGAAGCTTTCTTT. As protein: CASSQDRTGNTEAFF.